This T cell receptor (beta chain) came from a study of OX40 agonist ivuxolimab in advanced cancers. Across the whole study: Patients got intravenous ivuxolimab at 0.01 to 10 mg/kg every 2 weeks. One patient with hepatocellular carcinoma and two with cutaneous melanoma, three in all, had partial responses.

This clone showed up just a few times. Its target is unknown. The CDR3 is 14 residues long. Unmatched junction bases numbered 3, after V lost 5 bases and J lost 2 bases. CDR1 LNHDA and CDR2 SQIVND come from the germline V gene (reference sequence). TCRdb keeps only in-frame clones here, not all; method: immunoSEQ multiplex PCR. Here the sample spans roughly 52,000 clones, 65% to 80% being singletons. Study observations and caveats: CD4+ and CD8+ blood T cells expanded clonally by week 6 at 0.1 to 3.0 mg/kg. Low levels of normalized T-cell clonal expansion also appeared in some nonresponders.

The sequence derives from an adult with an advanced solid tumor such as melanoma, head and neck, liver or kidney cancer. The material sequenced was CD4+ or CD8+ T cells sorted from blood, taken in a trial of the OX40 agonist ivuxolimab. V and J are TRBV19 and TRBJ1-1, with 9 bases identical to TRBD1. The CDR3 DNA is TGTGCCAGTAGTGGGACAGGGCGTAACACTGAAGCTTTCTTT. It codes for CASSGTGRNTEAFF.